This TCR beta chain was retrieved from a study of shared clonotypes between healthy human individuals. Naive CD8 cells comprised CD45RO-negative, CCR7-positively selected cells, excluding terminally differentiated effector memory CD45RA+ cells. Donors had no recently reported acute infections or vaccinations and were HIV-negative. The assay was run at deep level. Profiled with immunoSEQ multiplex PCR; TCRdb holds only in-frame clones, not every one. The sample carries about 2.1 million clones, 90% to 95% recorded once. This CDR3 has 13 amino acids. Trimming took off 6 bases at V and 1 base at J, with 10 bases between the two ends. CDR1 and CDR2 from the germline V gene are ENHRY and SYGVKD.

Sequenced: naive CD8+ T cells from PBMCs. The chain links TRBV10-3 to TRBJ2-7; D perhaps matches TRBD2 (6 bases). This clonotype was obtained from a man younger than 35 in good health. Some clones in this sample may be carry-over from other donors' samples. The CDR3 reads CAIRGDFSYEQYF. The CDR3 region has the DNA TGTGCCATCAGGGGGGACTTTTCCTACGAGCAGTACTTC.